One TCR beta chain is described in this entry. The antigen remains undetermined. These data originate in a study of OX40 agonist ivuxolimab in advanced cancers. Study background: The mean age was roughly 60 years, ranging from roughly 23 to 80, with approximately 85% of participants male.

General study results and limits: With doses of 0.1 to 3.0 mg/kg, CD4+ and CD8+ blood T cells had undergone clonal expansion by week 6.

Patients were ineligible given autoimmune disease history or systemic immunosuppression. Measured with immunoSEQ multiplex PCR; TCRdb has only the in-frame clones, and not every one. The sample includes some 70,000 clones, nearly 90% of them seen just once. The sample consisted of CD4+ or CD8+ T cells sorted from blood, taken in a trial of the OX40 agonist ivuxolimab. The clonotype was recovered from an adult with an advanced solid tumor such as melanoma, head and neck, liver or kidney cancer.

The CDR3 nucleotides read TGTGCCAGCTCACCACAAAGGAGCTCCTACAATGAGCAGTTCTTC. Amino acid sequence: CASSPQRSSYNEQFF. The rearrangement joins TRBV18 to TRBJ2-1, with D unresolved. The V and J ends lost 1 base and 0 bases respectively, with 7 bases between them. The CDR3 runs 15 residues. Germline loops: CDR1 KGHSH, CDR2 LQKENI.